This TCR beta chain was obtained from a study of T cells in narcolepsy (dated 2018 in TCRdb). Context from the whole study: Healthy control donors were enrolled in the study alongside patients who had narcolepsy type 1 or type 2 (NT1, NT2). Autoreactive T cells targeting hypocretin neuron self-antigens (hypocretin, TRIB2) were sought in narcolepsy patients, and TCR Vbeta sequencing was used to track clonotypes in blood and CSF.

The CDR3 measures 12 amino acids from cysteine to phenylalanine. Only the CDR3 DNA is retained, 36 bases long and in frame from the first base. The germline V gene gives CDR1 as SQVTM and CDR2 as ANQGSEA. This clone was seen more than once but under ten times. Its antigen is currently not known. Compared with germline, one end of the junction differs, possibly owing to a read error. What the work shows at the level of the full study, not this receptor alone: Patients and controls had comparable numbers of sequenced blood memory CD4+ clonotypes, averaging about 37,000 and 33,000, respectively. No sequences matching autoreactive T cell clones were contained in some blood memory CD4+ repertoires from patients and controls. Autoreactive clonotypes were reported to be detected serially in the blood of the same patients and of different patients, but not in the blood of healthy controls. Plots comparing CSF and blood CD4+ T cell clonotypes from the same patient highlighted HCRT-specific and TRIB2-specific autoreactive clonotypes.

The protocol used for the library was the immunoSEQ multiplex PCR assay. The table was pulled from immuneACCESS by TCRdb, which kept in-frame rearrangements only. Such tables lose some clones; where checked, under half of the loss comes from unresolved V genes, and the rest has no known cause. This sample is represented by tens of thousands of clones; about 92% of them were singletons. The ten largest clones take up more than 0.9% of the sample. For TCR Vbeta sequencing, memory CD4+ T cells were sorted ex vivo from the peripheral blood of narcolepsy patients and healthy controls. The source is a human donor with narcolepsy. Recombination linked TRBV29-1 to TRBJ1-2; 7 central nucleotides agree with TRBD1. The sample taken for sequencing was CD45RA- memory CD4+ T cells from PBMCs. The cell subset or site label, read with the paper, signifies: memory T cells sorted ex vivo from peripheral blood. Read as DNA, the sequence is TGCAGAGTTGGGGACAGCAGCTATGGCTACACCTTC. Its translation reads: CRVGDSSYGYTF.